This T cell receptor beta chain was recovered during a study of multiple sclerosis patients with progressive multifocal leukoencephalopathy. This sample's time point: time of PML onset. The assay was run at survey level. Libraries were prepared by immunoSEQ multiplex PCR; TCRdb keeps only in-frame clonotypes and omits some of them. The table records some 28,000 clones, 75% to 90% of them present only once. The sequencing here drew on PBMCs, taken from a patient treated with natalizumab. The sequence derives from a woman aged 25 to 39 with progressive multifocal leukoencephalopathy.

For the CDR3, the DNA is TGTGCCAGCACCGTGGGGGGTAGGAATGAAAAACTGTTTTTT. Translating gives CASTVGGRNEKLFF. The chain joins TRBV5-6 to TRBJ1-4; TRBD1 is a possible D gene (5 bases). V was cut by 6 bases and J by 5 bases, with 14 bases left in between. In germline, CDR1 is SGHDT, CDR2 YYEEEE. The CDR3 length is 14 residues.